The sequence of this T cell receptor (beta chain) was determined in a study of T-cell reconstitution after alpha-beta-depleted transplantation in children. Study observations and caveats: Several hundred graft clones that had expanded were reportedly the source of alpha-beta T cells about two months after transplant. T-cell numbers and diversity one year post-transplant derived largely from freshly generated T cells.

This clonotype was detected a few times. Its antigen is unknown. Germline CDR1 reads DFQATT; CDR2 reads SNEGSKA (reference sequence). V was trimmed by 8 bases and J by 9 bases, leaving 27 bases between them. CDR3 length: 15 amino acids. Library preparation (for TCRbeta) was performed with unique molecular identifiers. Using its own MiXCR run on the PCR reads, TCRdb lists one record per CDR3 protein. The sample records 80,000 or so distinct CDR3 sequences, around 14% being singletons. Sequenced material: PBMCs, mostly from graft donor cells, taken 180 days after TCRalphabeta/CD19-depleted stem cell transplant. The rearrangement uses TRBV20-1 and TRBJ2-3; D might be TRBD2 (5 bases). The sequence came from a male patient under 10 years old who had a stem cell transplant for acute lymphoblastic leukemia, so the T cells may come from the graft donor. CDR3 amino acids: CSSLRAVPRAVTQYF. The CDR3, as DNA: TGCAGTTCCTTGAGGGCGGTCCCACGGGCGGTGACGCAGTATTTT.